Below, 12 T cell receptor beta chains from the same sample are listed, as sequenced in a study of early T cells in non-severe SARS-CoV-2 infection. TCRdb redid the calling of the 5' RACE reads with MiXCR, one entry per CDR3 protein. There are about 35,000 distinct CDR3 sequences in the sample; 7.5% to 9% occur only once, and roughly 12% lies in the top ten. Sequenced material: whole blood, taken at baseline. These receptors were collected from an adult who was a healthcare worker with PCR-confirmed SARS-CoV-2 infection or an uninfected control (not recorded which).

This clonotype was seen more than once but under ten times. The chain couples TRBV19 to TRBJ2-7; no reliable D call. This CDR3 is built from 13 residues. Trimming left V 5 bases short and J 0 bases short, with 8 bases between. Germline V gives CDR1 LNHDA, CDR2 SQIVND (reference sequence). CDR3 protein: CASSGPYSYEQYF. CDR3 sequence (DNA): TGTGCCAGTAGTGGACCTTACTCCTACGAGCAGTACTTC.

Ten or more counts support this clonotype. The V and J genes are TRBV6-6 and TRBJ2-7; D is possibly TRBD1 (5 bases). CDR3 length: 12 residues. Trimming took off 5 bases at V and 6 bases at J, with 11 bases between the two ends. The germline CDR1 and CDR2 sequences are MNHNY and SVGAGI (reference sequence). This CDR3 reads CASSLAGREQYF. The CDR3 nucleotides are TGTGCCAGCAGTCTTGCAGGGCGCGAGCAGTACTTC.

The chain is built from TRBV6-2 or TRBV6-3 and TRBJ2-3; TRBD2 agrees at 14 bases. Germline CDR1 reads MNHEY; CDR2 reads SVGEGT. The CDR3 is 18 residues long. The V segment lost 5 bases and the J segment 0 bases; nucleotides outside the gene matches: 7. CDR3 region: CASSVGTSGGPSTDTQYF. As DNA, the CDR3 is TGTGCCAGCAGTGTAGGGACTAGCGGGGGCCCTAGCACAGATACGCAGTATTTT.

In its sample, this clonotype was seen many times. The chain links TRBV7-2 to TRBJ2-7, with 8 nucleotides matching TRBD1. This CDR3 is built from 15 residues. V dropped 5 bases and J dropped 6; count of bases not matched to a gene: 12. Per the germline V gene, CDR1 is SGHTA and CDR2 is FQGNSA. In nucleotides, the CDR3 is TGTGCCAGCAGCACCACCGGGACAGGAAAGGGCGAGCAGTACTTC. This encodes CASSTTGTGKGEQYF.

This clonotype showed up just a few times. The rearrangement uses TRBV19 and TRBJ2-5; D is possibly TRBD1 (6 bases). The ends were cut back, 4 bases at V and 2 bases at J, with 14 bases in the middle. CDR1 is LNHDA and CDR2 is SQIVND in the germline V gene (reference sequence). The CDR3 is 15 amino acids. CDR3 coding DNA: TGTGCCAGTAGTACGAATTACAGGGATCAAGAGACCCAGTACTTC. Translated: CASSTNYRDQETQYF.

This clonotype was counted ten times or more. CDR3: CASALGGGHEQFF. DNA of the CDR3: TGTGCCAGCGCACTGGGGGGGGGGCATGAGCAGTTCTTC. This chain joins TRBV12-3 or TRBV12-4 and TRBJ2-1, with D perhaps matching TRBD2 (7 bases). The CDR3 has 13 residues. Trimming pared 8 bases from V and 8 bases from J, leaving 16 bases between.

This clonotype was observed many times. V gene TRBV6-2 or TRBV6-3 combines with J gene TRBJ2-7; 8 bases match TRBD1. CDR3 length: 14 amino acids. Germline V gives CDR1 MNHEY, CDR2 SVGEGT. V lost 6 bases and J lost 3; bases outside the gene matches: 7. CDR3 nucleotides: TGTGCCAGCAGGGTCGGGACAGGATACTACGAGCAGTACTTC. Translated, it gives CASRVGTGYYEQYF.

This chain's CDR3 is CASNLQGNTGELFF. In DNA form, the CDR3 reads TGTGCCAGCAACCTACAGGGTAACACCGGGGAGCTGTTTTTT. This chain links TRBV28 with TRBJ2-2; the D gene is possibly TRBD1 (6 bases). The CDR3 contains 14 residues. Trimming stripped 7 bases from V and 2 bases from J, with 11 bases between. Germline V lookup: CDR1 MDHEN, CDR2 SYDVKM.

This clonotype was observed at least ten times. J is TRBJ2-3 and V is TRBV7-6, with D tentatively TRBD1 (7 bases). V shed 2 bases and J shed 4 bases, with 22 bases lying between them. Germline V gene sequence: CDR1 SGHVS, CDR2 FNYEAQ. The CDR3 consists of 18 residues. CDR3 residues: CASSLSNLRQGGADTQYF. The CDR3 nucleotides are TGTGCCAGCAGCTTATCTAACTTGAGACAGGGAGGTGCAGATACGCAGTATTTT.

This clonotype was picked up many times. The rearrangement joins TRBV29-1 to TRBJ2-5; 12 nucleotides agree with TRBD1. Germline CDR1 SQVTM, CDR2 ANQGSEA. This CDR3 is 15 amino acids long. Losses at the gene ends were 4 bases for V and 9 bases for J; bases not matched to a gene: 12. CDR3 amino acids: CSVGLGTGGTTAQYF. CDR3 nucleotides: TGCAGCGTTGGCCTCGGGACAGGGGGCACCACAGCCCAGTACTTC.

Ten or more counts support this clonotype. V is TRBV7-6 and J is TRBJ2-5; D might be TRBD2 (6 bases). Looked up from germline, CDR1 is SGHVS and CDR2 is FNYEAQ. There are 15 residues in the CDR3. With 8 bases removed from V and 3 bases from J, the gap between germline ends came to 19 bases. CDR3 in DNA: TGTGCCAGCGGTCCAGGAGGGGACGGGGAAGAGACCCAGTACTTC. Translating it yields CASGPGGDGEETQYF. The full variable domain, in which reference TRBV7-6 and TRBJ2-5 provide the parts outside the CDR3, is GAGVSQSPRYKVTKRGQDVALRCDPISGHVSLYWYRQALGQGPEFLTYFNYEAQQDKSGLPNDRFSAERPEGSISTLTIQRTEQRDSAMYRCASGPGGDGEETQYFGPGTRLLVL.

Ten or more counts support this clonotype. The chain joins TRBV12-3 or TRBV12-4 to TRBJ2-3; 13 bases fit TRBD2. Trimming took 1 base from V and 5 from J; bases not matched to a gene: 3. The CDR3 is 16 amino acids. For the CDR3, the DNA is TGTGCCAGCAGTTTAGGACTAGCGGGGGGCGGAGATACGCAGTATTTT. Translating it yields CASSLGLAGGGDTQYF.